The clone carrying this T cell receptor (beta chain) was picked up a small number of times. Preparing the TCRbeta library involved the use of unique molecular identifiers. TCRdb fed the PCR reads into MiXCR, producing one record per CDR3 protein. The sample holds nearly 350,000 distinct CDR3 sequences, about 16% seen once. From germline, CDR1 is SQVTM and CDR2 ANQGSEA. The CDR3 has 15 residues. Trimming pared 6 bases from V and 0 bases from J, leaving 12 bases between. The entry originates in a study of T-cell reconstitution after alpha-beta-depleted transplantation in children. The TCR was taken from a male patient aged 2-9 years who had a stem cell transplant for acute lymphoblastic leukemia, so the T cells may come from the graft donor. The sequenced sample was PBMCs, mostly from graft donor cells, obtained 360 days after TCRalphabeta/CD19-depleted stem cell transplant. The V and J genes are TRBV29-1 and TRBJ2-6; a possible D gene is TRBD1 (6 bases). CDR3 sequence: CSVGTISSGANVLTF. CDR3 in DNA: TGCAGCGTCGGGACAATATCCTCTGGGGCCAACGTCCTGACTTTC.